The 32 T cell receptor beta chains in this list originate from one sample, sequenced in a study of OX40 agonist ivuxolimab in advanced cancers. Profiling relied on immunoSEQ multiplex PCR, and the TCRdb table lists in-frame clones only, not all of them. The table lists about 67,000 clones, approximately 91% of them singletons, with about 0.31% in the top ten. The sample in question was CD4+ or CD8+ T cells sorted from blood, obtained in a trial of the OX40 agonist ivuxolimab. These receptors originate from an adult with an advanced solid tumor such as melanoma, head and neck, liver or kidney cancer.

J is TRBJ2-7 and V is TRBV18; possible D gene TRBD1, 6 bases. CDR3 length: 15 residues. Germline V gives CDR1 KGHSH, CDR2 LQKENI. V lost 5 bases, J lost 0 bases, and 14 bases lay in between. The CDR3 protein is CASSSRQVSSYEQYF. The CDR3, as DNA: TGTGCCAGCTCATCACGACAGGTAAGCTCCTACGAGCAGTACTTC.

V gene TRBV19 combines with J gene TRBJ2-3; 8 bases are a match to TRBD1. V was clipped by 5 bases and J by 4 bases; unmatched bases: 11. The length of the CDR3 is 16 residues. CDR1 is LNHDA and CDR2 is SQIVND in the germline V gene (reference sequence). For the CDR3, the DNA is TGTGCCAGTAGTGGAAGACAGGGGAGTAGGGCAGATACGCAGTATTTT. Translation: CASSGRQGSRADTQYF.

The rearrangement uses TRBV5-4 and TRBJ1-6, with 7 bases fitting TRBD1. The CDR3 totals 15 residues. Germline V CDR1 and CDR2: SGHNT, YYREEE (reference sequence). The ends lost 3 bases at V and 7 bases at J; junction bases unmatched: 7. CDR3 amino acids: CASSSEPGQNSPLHF. The CDR3 DNA sequence: TGTGCCAGCAGCTCAGAACCGGGACAGAATTCACCCCTCCACTTT. The full variable domain, its missing parts supplied by reference TRBV5-4 and TRBJ1-6, is ETGVTQSPTHLIKTRGQQVTLRCSSQSGHNTVSWYQQALGQGPQFIFQYYREEENGRGNFPPRFSGLQFPNYSSELNVNALELDDSALYLCASSSEPGQNSPLHFGNGTRLTVT.

The chain joins TRBV19 to TRBJ1-2, with TRBD1 matching over 10 bases. Trimming cost V 9 bases and J 8 bases; bases outside gene matches: 12. The CDR3 spans 14 residues. Per the germline V gene, CDR1 is LNHDA and CDR2 is SQIVND (reference sequence). The chain's CDR3 is CASRGTGDSYGYTF. CDR3 coding DNA: TGTGCCAGCCGTGGGACAGGGGATTCATACGGCTACACCTTC.

This sequence joins TRBV5-1 and TRBJ2-7; the D gene is possibly TRBD2 (6 bases). Trimming took off 1 base at V and 4 bases at J, with 24 bases between the two ends. Germline V gives CDR1 SGHRS, CDR2 YFSETQ. The length of the CDR3 is 18 residues. CDR3 bases: TGCGCCAGCAGCTTGTTTGCGGGGACGTCGCTGTACTCGTACGAGCAGTACTTC. As protein: CASSLFAGTSLYSYEQYF.

This rearrangement joins TRBV6-1 to TRBJ2-1; a possible D gene is TRBD1 (7 bases). V dropped 0 bases and J dropped 7 bases, with 13 bases sitting between them. There are 15 residues in the CDR3. Germline V gives CDR1 MNHNS, CDR2 SASEGT. In nucleotides, the CDR3 is TGTGCCAGCAGTGAAGCAGGCAGGGGGAGGAATGAGCAGTTCTTC. Amino acids: CASSEAGRGRNEQFF.

This chain connects TRBV7-9 to TRBJ2-3, with TRBD2 matching over 11 bases. CDR3 size: 14 residues. J gave up 4 bases and V 5 bases, and 2 bases lay outside the gene matches. Per the germline V gene, CDR1 is SEHNR and CDR2 is FQNEAQ (reference sequence). This CDR3 reads CASSQGLAADTQYF. The CDR3 DNA is TGTGCCAGCAGCCAGGGACTAGCGGCAGATACGCAGTATTTT.

The J gene is TRBJ1-3, the V gene TRBV5-1, with unresolved D. Between the trimmed V and J ends, which lost 0 bases and 0 bases, there was a span of 10 bases. This CDR3 spans 16 amino acids. From germline, CDR1 is SGHRS and CDR2 YFSETQ. CDR3 amino acids: CASSLGTVGSGNTIYF. The CDR3 DNA reads TGCGCCAGCAGCTTGGGTACGGTGGGCTCTGGAAACACCATATATTTT.

The chain joins TRBV7-8 to TRBJ2-7; 11 bases map to TRBD2. Germline CDR1 reads SGHVS; CDR2 reads FQNEAQ. This CDR3 is built from 17 residues. V gave up 6 bases and J gave up 6 bases; unmatched junction bases: 16. CDR3 in DNA: TGTGCCAGCAGTCCAATCTCTAGCGGGAGGCACGCGGGCGAGCAGTACTTC. Translation: CASSPISSGRHAGEQYF.

This chain connects TRBV5-1 to TRBJ2-1; 13 bases are a match to TRBD2. V trimming: 4 bases; J trimming: 3 bases; junction bases outside the gene matches: 7. This CDR3 has 17 residues. Germline V gives CDR1 SGHRS, CDR2 YFSETQ. The CDR3 DNA reads as TGCGCCAGCAGCCTGGCCGGGACTAGCGGGGTCTACAATGAGCAGTTCTTC. Translated, it gives CASSLAGTSGVYNEQFF.

V is TRBV4-1 and J is TRBJ2-7; no definite D call. The CDR3 runs 14 residues. From germline, CDR1 is MGHRA and CDR2 YSYEKL. V was pared by 0 bases and J by 6 bases, with 12 bases between. The CDR3 protein is CASSQDHGDGEQYF. In DNA form, the CDR3 reads TGCGCCAGCAGCCAAGATCATGGGGATGGCGAGCAGTACTTC.

The genes are TRBV10-1 and TRBJ2-1; D is possibly TRBD2 (6 bases). The CDR3 runs to 18 residues. Germline V gene lookup returns CDR1 WNHNN and CDR2 SYGVQD (reference sequence). The germline V and J ends were trimmed by 3 bases and 0 bases, with 18 bases remaining between them. Here the CDR3 DNA reads TGCGCCAGCAGTGATAAGGGACTCTCCTTCCGCTCCTACAATGAGCAGTTCTTC. The encoded protein is CASSDKGLSFRSYNEQFF.

The chain recombines TRBV7-9 with TRBJ2-7, with 7 bases aligning to TRBD1. This CDR3 is built from 17 residues. Trimming at V came to 0 bases and at J to 0 bases, leaving 8 bases not matched to a gene. Germline CDR1 reads SEHNR; CDR2 reads FQNEAQ (reference sequence). For the CDR3, the DNA is TGTGCCAGCAGCTTAGCGTTGACCGGGACAGTCTCCTACGAGCAGTACTTC. Its protein is CASSLALTGTVSYEQYF.

V and J are TRBV13 and TRBJ1-5; TRBD1 is a possible D gene (5 bases). The CDR3 sequence is 15 residues long. The V end lost 0 bases, the J end lost 1 base, and 7 bases lay between the germline ends. Germline V gene lookup returns CDR1 PRHDT and CDR2 FYEKMQ (reference sequence). CDR3 sequence: CASSLGGVSNQPQHF. The CDR3 DNA sequence: TGTGCCAGCAGCTTAGGAGGGGTAAGCAATCAGCCCCAGCATTTT. The whole variable domain, filled in from reference TRBV13 and TRBJ1-5, reads AAGVIQSPRHLIKEKRETATLKCYPIPRHDTVYWYQQGPGQDPQFLISFYEKMQSDKGSIPDRFSAQQFSDYHSELNMSSLELGDSALYFCASSLGGVSNQPQHFGDGTRLSIL.

The rearrangement joins TRBV19 to TRBJ1-1, with a tentative D call TRBD1 (6 bases). This CDR3 is built from 13 residues. From germline, CDR1 is LNHDA and CDR2 SQIVND (reference sequence). Trimming shortened V by 3 bases and J by 4 bases, and 9 bases separated the two germline ends. The CDR3 DNA is TGTGCCAGTAGTATGGGGGGCGGCACTGAAGCTTTCTTT. Translation: CASSMGGGTEAFF.

This chain links TRBV11-2 with TRBJ2-1; TRBD2 matches 11 bases. The length of the CDR3 is 16 residues. The J segment lost 3 bases and the V segment lost 6 bases, leaving 7 bases of the junction unmatched. Germline CDR1 reads SGHAT; CDR2 reads FQNNGV. The chain's CDR3 is CASRSFSGRGYNEQFF. CDR3 sequence (DNA): TGTGCCAGCAGATCCTTTAGCGGGAGGGGCTACAATGAGCAGTTCTTC.

The rearrangement uses TRBV5-1 and TRBJ1-1; a weak D match, TRBD1 (6 bases). Between the trimmed V and J ends, which lost 4 bases and 0 bases, there was a span of 16 bases. This CDR3 contains 16 residues. Per germline, CDR1 SGHRS and CDR2 YFSETQ. CDR3 DNA: TGCGCCAGCAGCCCCCTTGGGGGGGCCATGAACACTGAAGCTTTCTTT. Translated: CASSPLGGAMNTEAFF.

The chain is built from TRBV27 and TRBJ2-2, with D unresolved. The CDR3 consists of 16 residues. Trimming took 6 bases from V and 0 from J, leaving 14 bases between them. CDR1 is MNHEY and CDR2 is SMNVEV in the germline V gene (reference sequence). The CDR3 DNA follows: TGTGCCAGCAGATCTTTATGGGTGGCGAACACCGGGGAGCTGTTTTTT. It codes for CASRSLWVANTGELFF.

The chain couples TRBV5-1 to TRBJ2-5; 13 bases match TRBD2. This CDR3 comprises 16 residues. V dropped 5 bases and J dropped 1; count of bases not matched to a gene: 5. Looked up from germline, CDR1 is SGHRS and CDR2 is YFSETQ. CDR3 bases: TGCGCCAGCAGACACCGGACTAGCGGGGGCCAAGAGACCCAGTACTTC. It is translated as CASRHRTSGGQETQYF.

The V and J genes are TRBV12-5 and TRBJ1-5, with 8 bases that match TRBD1. This CDR3 contains 18 residues. Germline V lookup: CDR1 LGHNT, CDR2 FRNRAP. Germline trimming cut 2 bases from V and 1 base from J; bases unmatched to any gene: 10. CDR3 DNA sequence: TGTGCTAGTGGTTTGCACAGACAGGGGAGACTAAGCAATCAGCCCCAGCATTTT. It specifies CASGLHRQGRLSNQPQHF.

This rearrangement joins TRBV9 to TRBJ1-1; D remains ambiguous. CDR1 and CDR2 (germline): SGDLS, YYNGEE. V was cut by 3 bases and J by 3 bases, with 18 bases left in between. CDR3 size: 16 residues. The CDR3 protein is CASSAGLEIGDTEAFF. For the CDR3, the DNA is TGTGCCAGCAGCGCCGGGCTCGAAATCGGAGACACTGAAGCTTTCTTT.

The chain carries TRBV2 and TRBJ2-7; D may correspond to TRBD1 or TRBD2 (5 bases each). Looked up from germline, CDR1 is SNHLY and CDR2 is FYNNEI. The V end lost 6 bases, the J end lost 3 bases, and 12 bases lay between the germline ends. The CDR3 has 13 amino acids. CDR3 region: CASRPGPLYEQYF. The DNA of the CDR3 is TGTGCCAGCAGACCGGGACCACTCTACGAGCAGTACTTC. Based on the CDR3 plus reference TRBV2 and TRBJ2-7, the full variable domain is EPEVTQTPSHQVTQMGQEVILRCVPISNHLYFYWYRQILGQKVEFLVSFYNNEISEKSEIFDDQFSVERPDGSNFTLKIRSTKLEDSAMYFCASRPGPLYEQYFGPGTRLTVT.

The chain couples TRBV6-5 to TRBJ1-3, with a possible D match to TRBD1 (5 bases). Between the trimmed V and J ends, which lost 2 bases and 4 bases, there was a span of 12 bases. The CDR3 is 15 amino acids. From germline, CDR1 is MNHEY and CDR2 SVGAGI. CDR3 DNA: TGTGCCAGCAGTTACACGGGGACTGCAGGAAACACCATATATTTT. Protein product: CASSYTGTAGNTIYF.

The chain uses TRBV5-4 and TRBJ2-7, with 7 bases aligning to TRBD2. This CDR3 region has 16 residues. V gave up 4 bases and J gave up 5 bases; unmatched junction bases: 15. Germline loops: CDR1 SGHNT, CDR2 YYREEE (reference sequence). The CDR3 sequence is CASSLSTSTSLHEQYF. The CDR3 region has the DNA TGTGCCAGCAGCCTATCGACCTCGACTAGCTTGCACGAGCAGTACTTC.

This rearrangement joins TRBV5-1 to TRBJ2-2; D call uncertain. Germline V gene sequence: CDR1 SGHRS, CDR2 YFSETQ. CDR3 length equals 12 residues. Between the trimmed V and J ends, which lost 0 bases and 6 bases, there was a span of 3 bases. In nucleotides, the CDR3 is TGCGCCAGCAGCTTGGGGGCCGGGGAGCTGTTTTTT. Translation: CASSLGAGELFF.

This rearrangement joins TRBV6-6 to TRBJ2-7; 7 bases align to TRBD2. V gave up 5 bases and J gave up 2 bases; unmatched junction bases: 9. CDR3 length: 15 residues. Germline CDR1 and CDR2: MNHNY and SVGAGI (reference sequence). The CDR3 DNA sequence: TGTGCCAGCAGTACCGGGGGGACTCCTACCTACGAGCAGTACTTC. Residues: CASSTGGTPTYEQYF.

The chain combines TRBV16 with TRBJ2-1, with 7 bases lining up with TRBD1. J gave up 5 bases and V 0 bases, and 1 base lay outside the gene matches. CDR3 length: 14 residues. Germline V gene lookup returns CDR1 KGHSY and CDR2 FQNENV. The CDR3, as DNA: TGTGCCAGCAGCCAATCGACAGGGAACAATGAGCAGTTCTTC. Its protein product is CASSQSTGNNEQFF. Full variable domain (outside the CDR3, taken from reference TRBV16 and TRBJ2-1): GEEVAQTPKHLVRGEGQKAKLYCAPIKGHSYVFWYQQVLKNEFKFLISFQNENVFDETGMPKERFSAKCLPNSPCSLEIQATKLEDSAVYFCASSQSTGNNEQFFGPGTRLTVL.

The chain combines TRBV7-9 with TRBJ2-7; maybe TRBD2 (5 bases). V lost 4 bases and J 3 bases, leaving 13 bases between the germline ends. Germline V gives CDR1 SEHNR, CDR2 FQNEAQ (reference sequence). The CDR3 is 14 amino acids. The CDR3 nucleotides read TGTGCCAGCAGCTCCAGCCAGCGGCACTACGAGCAGTACTTC. It is translated as CASSSSQRHYEQYF.

The chain carries TRBV9 and TRBJ1-1; D gene ambiguous. The V and J ends lost 0 bases and 5 bases respectively, with 11 bases between them. Per germline, CDR1 SGDLS and CDR2 YYNGEE. CDR3 length: 14 residues. The chain's CDR3 is CASSVDQTRTEAFF. In DNA, the CDR3 is TGTGCCAGCAGCGTAGACCAGACGAGGACTGAAGCTTTCTTT.

The chain links TRBV4-2 to TRBJ2-7; TRBD2 matches at 9 bases. This CDR3 region has 16 residues. Trimming removed 0 bases from V and 2 bases from J; junction bases left unmatched: 5. Germline V gene data show CDR1 as LGHNA and CDR2 as YNFKEQ. The CDR3 sequence: CASSQDLSSGAYEQYF. In nucleotides, the CDR3 is TGTGCCAGCAGCCAAGATCTGTCTAGCGGGGCCTACGAGCAGTACTTC.

This chain uses TRBV30 with TRBJ2-1; 8 bases fit TRBD2. Germline V gene data show CDR1 as GTSNPN and CDR2 as SVGIG (reference sequence). The CDR3 covers 16 residues. J was trimmed by 1 base and V by 0 bases; bases with no gene match: 5. CDR3 sequence reads: CAWSVLGGRSYNEQFF. DNA for the CDR3: TGTGCCTGGAGTGTACTCGGCGGGAGGTCCTACAATGAGCAGTTCTTC.

This chain joins TRBV12-5 and TRBJ1-1; TRBD1 agrees at 7 bases. The CDR3 loop spans 13 amino acids. In germline, CDR1 is LGHNT, CDR2 FRNRAP. With 2 bases clipped from V and 6 bases from J, the junction kept 3 bases outside the gene matches. This CDR3 reads CASGLMTGPEAFF. The CDR3, as DNA: TGTGCTAGTGGTTTGATGACAGGGCCTGAAGCTTTCTTT.